This T cell receptor (beta chain) was sequenced during a study of CD8+ T cells in alopecia areata. For the study at large: Severity in treated patients was scored by percentage of scalp area affected.

It was cDNA, reverse transcribed from extracted RNA, that served as the sequencing template. This table comes from immunoSEQ multiplex PCR, and its TCRdb copy is limited to in-frame clones, with some not included. The table includes approximately 150,000 clones, 58% detected once. The junction had 7 bases not matched to a gene; V was cut back by 5 bases and J by 6 bases. Per the germline V gene, CDR1 is MNHNS and CDR2 is SASEGT. The CDR3 has 14 residues. The treatment is: oral pan-JAK inhibitor, 5-10 mg twice daily. The clonotype was recovered from a human donor with alopecia areata. This rearrangement joins TRBV6-1 to TRBJ2-3, with TRBD1 matching over 8 bases. This specimen consisted of CD4+ T cells sorted from blood, obtained at approximately week 55, from a patient treated with tofacitinib. The CDR3 loop is CASSPRTGSDTQYF. The CDR3 DNA reads as TGTGCCAGCAGTCCACGGACAGGGAGTGATACGCAGTATTTT.